The rows below give T cell receptor beta chains drawn from one sample of a study of blood T cell repertoires in COVID-19. Libraries were prepared by immunoSEQ multiplex PCR; TCRdb keeps only in-frame clonotypes and omits some of them. Among over 90,000 clones listed, about 86% were seen once. Sequencing used peripheral blood. The receptors come from a woman between 55 and 75 years old in a cohort sampled during active or convalescent COVID-19. CDR3s include the opening cysteine and the closing phenylalanine or tryptophan. Each record gives: clone size, D gene, J gene, V gene, CDR3 DNA, CDR3 protein. D genes are given only for firm matches. Some rows mark clone size as missing; the rest say once, few, many or name a class of expanded clone.

- | TRBD2 | TRBJ2-1 | TRBV5-1 | TGCGCCAGCAGCTTGACCACTAGCGGGAGCAATGAGCAGTTCTTC | CASSLTTSGSNEQFF
- | - | TRBJ2-7 | TRBV2 | TGTGCCAGCACAGGGCTGTCCTACGAGCAGTACTTC | CASTGLSYEQYF
- | - | TRBJ1-2 | TRBV5-4 | TGTGCCAGCAGCCCGCCCGGGTTGCGGAACTATGGCTACACCTTC | CASSPPGLRNYGYTF
- | TRBD2 | TRBJ2-3 | TRBV20-1 | TGCAGTGCTAGTGGGACTAGCGGGACAGATACGCAGTATTTT | CSASGTSGTDTQYF
- | - | TRBJ2-3 | TRBV21-1 | TGTGCCAGCAGGTACAGGGACCACCTCGCCACAGATACGCAGTATTTT | CASRYRDHLATDTQYF
- | - | TRBJ1-3 | TRBV9 | TGTGCCAGCAGCCAAGGGGGCTCTGGAAACACCATATATTTT | CASSQGGSGNTIYF
- | TRBD1 | TRBJ1-2 | TRBV5-6 | TGTGCCAGCAGCTTGGGACAGGGGGCGGGCTACACCTTC | CASSLGQGAGYTF
once | - | TRBJ2-3 | TRBV9 | TGTGCCAGCAGCGACCCCAATAGAGGGGATACGCAGTATTTT | CASSDPNRGDTQYF
- | - | TRBJ1-1 | TRBV14 | TGTGCCAGCAGCCGAGCCACAGCTGCGGGGAGCACTGAAGCTTTCTTT | CASSRATAAGSTEAFF
- | - | TRBJ1-5 | TRBV6-5 | TGTGCCAGCAGGGCATATAGCAATCAGCCCCAGCATTTT | CASRAYSNQPQHF
once | - | TRBJ1-1 | TRBV2 | TGTGCCAGCAGAATCGGGGGGCCCATGAACACTGAAGCTTTCTTT | CASRIGGPMNTEAFF
- | TRBD2 | TRBJ2-7 | TRBV9 | TGTGCCAGCAGCCCCACTAGCGGGGGTCCCTACGAGCAGTACTTC | CASSPTSGGPYEQYF
- | - | TRBJ1-1 | TRBV19 | TGTGCCAGTAGTAGGCAAGCGGTGAACACTGAAGCTTTCTTT | CASSRQAVNTEAFF
- | TRBD1 | TRBJ2-1 | TRBV11-3 | TGTGCCAGCAGCTTAGGGGGACAGAACAATGAGCAGTTCTTC | CASSLGGQNNEQFF
- | TRBD1 | TRBJ2-6 | TRBV5-8 | TGTGCCAGCAGCACTAGGACAGGGCTCGGGGCCAACGTCCTGACTTTC | CASSTRTGLGANVLTF
- | TRBD2 | TRBJ2-1 | TRBV3-1/TRBV3-2 | TGTGCCAGCAGCCCCGGACTAGCACAATACAATGAGCAGTTCTTC | CASSPGLAQYNEQFF
- | TRBD1 | TRBJ1-2 | TRBV19 | TGTGCCAGTAGCGTCGGGACAGCCTCATCCTATGGCTACACCTTC | CASSVGTASSYGYTF
- | - | TRBJ1-1 | TRBV13 | TGTGCCAGCAGCCCCAGGGACTGGGGTCGTGCTGAAGCTTTCTTT | CASSPRDWGRAEAFF
- | TRBD1 | TRBJ1-1 | TRBV5-4 | TGTGCCAGCAGCTTGGTAGGGGGCGGTGGCACTGAAGCTTTCTTT | CASSLVGGGGTEAFF
- | - | TRBJ2-5 | TRBV19 | TGTGCCAGTAGTAGGACTCTCTCAGAAGAGACCCAGTACTTC | CASSRTLSEETQYF
- | - | TRBJ1-1 | TRBV19 | TGTGCCAGTAGTATTCGGGACTCGAACACTGAAGCTTTCTTT | CASSIRDSNTEAFF
- | - | TRBJ2-2 | TRBV11-3 | TGTGCCAGCAGCTTAACGGCGAACACCGGGGAGCTGTTTTTT | CASSLTANTGELFF
- | - | TRBJ1-2 | TRBV2 | TGTGCCAGCAGTGATTCATATGGCTACACCTTC | CASSDSYGYTF
- | - | TRBJ2-2 | TRBV5-4 | TGTGCCAGCACCTCCGACATCACCGGGGAGCTGTTTTTT | CASTSDITGELFF
- | - | TRBJ2-5 | TRBV11-2 | TGTGCCAGCAGCTTAGCCCTCCGGGAGACCCAGTACTTC | CASSLALRETQYF
- | - | TRBJ1-1 | TRBV18 | TGTGCCAGCTCGCCCGGGGGGGGCAACACTGAAGCTTTCTTT | CASSPGGGNTEAFF
- | TRBD1 | TRBJ1-3 | TRBV7-7 | TGTGCTAGCAGCTTAGTGGAGGGGGCCTGCTCTGGAAACACCATATATTTT | CASSLVEGACSGNTIYF
- | TRBD1 | TRBJ2-3 | TRBV7-9 | TGTGCCAGCAGCATGACGACAGGGTCAACAGATACGCAGTATTTT | CASSMTTGSTDTQYF
- | TRBD2 | TRBJ2-1 | TRBV28 | TGTGCCAGCAGTCCCCGATTAGCGGGAGGGCCGAATGAGCAGTTCTTC | CASSPRLAGGPNEQFF
once | - | TRBJ1-5 | TRBV11-2 | TGTGCCAGCAGCTTAGCCGTTAGCAATCAGCCCCAGCATTTT | CASSLAVSNQPQHF
once | TRBD1 | TRBJ2-4 | TRBV29-1 | TGCAGCGTTAGGGCAGGGGGTATCAACATTCAGTACTTC | CSVRAGGINIQYF
- | TRBD2 | TRBJ2-3 | TRBV5-1 | TGCGCCACCATGACTAGCGGGGGAACAGATACGCAGTATTTT | CATMTSGGTDTQYF
- | - | TRBJ2-4 | TRBV9 | TGTGCCAGCAGCGTAGATGCTAGCGCAAGGAACATTCAGTACTTC | CASSVDASARNIQYF
- | TRBD1 | TRBJ1-5 | TRBV6-1 | TGTGCCAGCAGTGAAGCTGGACAGGGATGGCAGCCCCAGCATTTT | CASSEAGQGWQPQHF
- | TRBD1 | TRBJ1-3 | TRBV11-3 | TGTGCCAGCAGCCCCGGGACAGGGCGAAACACCATATATTTT | CASSPGTGRNTIYF
- | - | TRBJ1-2 | TRBV30 | TGTGCCTGGAGTGGTGCCGGTGGCTACACCTTC | CAWSGAGGYTF
- | - | TRBJ1-4 | TRBV19 | TGTGCCAGTAGGAGGGAGGCGGGCGATGAAAAACTGTTTTTT | CASRREAGDEKLFF
- | - | TRBJ2-2 | TRBV2 | TGTGCCAGCCGTGGACCGGGAGTGAACACCGGGGAGCTGTTTTTT | CASRGPGVNTGELFF
- | - | TRBJ1-1 | TRBV11-3 | TGTGCCAGCAGCCAGGGGAGGGGCACTGAAGCTTTCTTT | CASSQGRGTEAFF
- | - | TRBJ1-2 | TRBV30 | TGTGCCTGGAAACAGACTAACTATGGCTACACCTTC | CAWKQTNYGYTF
- | TRBD1 | TRBJ2-7 | TRBV5-1 | TGCGCCAGCAGCTGGGACAGGGGGGATTACGAGCAGTACTTC | CASSWDRGDYEQYF
- | - | TRBJ1-5 | TRBV5-8 | TGTGCCAGCAGCTTGTTACGACAGTATAGCAATCAGCCCCAGCATTTT | CASSLLRQYSNQPQHF
- | - | TRBJ1-4 | TRBV28 | TGTGCCAGCAGTTTCGCAGGTCTTAATGAAAAACTGTTTTTT | CASSFAGLNEKLFF
- | TRBD1 | TRBJ2-2 | TRBV19 | TGTGCCAGTAGATGGACAGGAACGAACACCGGGGAGCTGTTTTTT | CASRWTGTNTGELFF
- | TRBD1 | TRBJ2-7 | TRBV5-6 | TGTGCCAGCAGCCGGGACAGGGGGCGCGAGCAGTACTTC | CASSRDRGREQYF
- | TRBD1 | TRBJ1-1 | TRBV13 | TGTGCCAGCAGGAGGACAGGGGAGATTGGAGCTTTCTTT | CASRRTGEIGAFF
- | - | TRBJ1-1 | TRBV2 | TGTGCCAGCAGTGCTAGGGGGTCCACTGAAGCTTTCTTT | CASSARGSTEAFF